The sequence of this T cell receptor beta chain was determined in a study of blood T cells in healthy people across ages. Study-wide results and caveats: Observed TCR beta diversity showed a strong correlation with the percentage of naive T cells as measured by flow cytometry.

This clonotype occurred a few times. As yet, its antigen is unknown. The CDR3 sequence is 11 residues long. From germline, CDR1 is GTSNPN and CDR2 SVGIG (reference sequence). Trimming pared 3 bases from V and 4 bases from J, leaving 4 bases between. Primed by a sample-barcoded 5' primer and a J-beta primer mix, a second PCR proceeded for about 7 to 11 cycles. A single record per CDR3 protein comes from TCRdb applying MiXCR to the 5' RACE reads. Of approximately 490,000 distinct CDR3 sequences in the sample, 24% are singletons; the top ten hold just over 8.5%. The amount of total RNA extracted per sample was at least 5 micrograms. These same records also appear under a second study, on T cells of mothers and their children. That work adds: The people who donated were a few healthy Caucasian mothers and their six children. Every mother supplied over 8.5 million TCR beta CDR3 reads and every child a few million.

The J gene is TRBJ2-1, the V gene TRBV30; D ambiguous. Sequencing input: blood. The origin of this receptor is a boy younger than 18 in good health. CDR3 sequence (DNA): TGTGCCTGGAGACAGTACAATGAGCAGTTCTTC. Translation gives CAWRQYNEQFF.